Sequencing of this TCR beta chain was carried out in a study of cytomegalovirus exposure and HLA in healthy donors. Unmatched junction bases numbered 7, after V lost 3 bases and J lost 3 bases. CDR1 is WSHSY, CDR2 SAAADI, per germline. The CDR3 loop spans 15 amino acids. The table came from immunoSEQ multiplex PCR; TCRdb's copy has only in-frame clones and leaves some out. The sample holds around 300,000 clones; roughly 86% are singletons and the top ten take roughly 0.96%. The genes are TRBV10-2 and TRBJ2-7, with TRBD1 matching 8 bases. This clonotype originated in a man aged 25 to 40 in good health and CMV-seronegative. Source material: PBMCs. The CDR3 nucleotides read TGCGCCAGCAGTGATACTCGGACAGGGTTCTACGAGCAGTACTTC. This encodes CASSDTRTGFYEQYF.